The clone carrying this TCR beta chain was counted ten times or more. Its antigen is unknown. TCR beta CDR3 regions were amplified from RNA transcripts. First-round RT-PCR with HTBI primers preceded a second-round multiplex PCR. Via MiXCR, TCRdb re-called the multiplex PCR reads, giving one row per CDR3 protein. This table has around 340,000 distinct CDR3 sequences, roughly 16% appearing once. Establishment of the diagnosis relied upon clinical symptoms, serum thyroxine, TRAb, thyroid ultrasound and orbital computed tomography. Germline V gene sequence: CDR1 GTSNPN, CDR2 SVGIG (reference sequence). This CDR3 spans 17 amino acids. The trim removed 1 base at V and 5 bases at J, leaving 13 bases unmatched. This record belongs to a study of Graves' ophthalmopathy and Graves' hyperthyroidism. As for the study in general: Sampling took place at initial diagnosis, with peripheral blood obtained before any treatment. General study findings and limits: Prediction of ophthalmopathy progression reached approximately 64% sensitivity and approximately 75% specificity. Blood samples also showed most expanded thyroid clonotypes exceeding 0.001 frequency.

This TCR was sampled from an adult man with Graves' ophthalmopathy. Sequencing was done on a sample of peripheral blood. The V call is TRBV30, the J call TRBJ2-2; 7 bases align to TRBD1. CDR3 coding DNA: TGTGCCTGGAGTGAGAATCCGGGACAGTGGTTAACCGGGGAGCTGTTTTTT. Translated: CAWSENPGQWLTGELFF.